Below are 14 T cell receptor beta chains sequenced from a single sample in a study of cytomegalovirus exposure and HLA in healthy donors. A multiplex PCR was run with 60 Vbeta primers and 13 Jbeta primers. Profiled with immunoSEQ multiplex PCR; TCRdb holds only in-frame clones, not every one. The sample records roughly 200,000 clones, 75% being singletons. The specimen was PBMCs. The receptors come from a male donor in good health and CMV-seronegative.

This clone was counted only a few times. This sequence joins TRBV7-2 and TRBJ2-1; 12 nucleotides agree with TRBD2. This CDR3 spans 17 amino acids. Germline loops: CDR1 SGHTA, CDR2 FQGNSA. Trimming took 2 bases from V and 3 from J; bases not matched to a gene: 5. The CDR3 is CASSLTWTSGVYNEQFF. The CDR3 DNA reads TGTGCCAGCAGCTTAACTTGGACTAGCGGGGTCTACAATGAGCAGTTCTTC.

V usage is TRBV28 and J usage is TRBJ2-7; 9 bases agree with TRBD1. The V gene's germline CDR1 is MDHEN and CDR2 SYDVKM. V trimming: 6 bases; J trimming: 3 bases; junction bases outside the gene matches: 9. The CDR3 has 15 residues. CDR3 sequence reads: CASRFDRGTSYEQYF. CDR3 sequence (DNA): TGTGCCAGCAGATTCGACAGGGGGACCAGCTACGAGCAGTACTTC.

V and J are TRBV7-9 and TRBJ1-2; the D is unclear. The germline CDR1 and CDR2 sequences are SEHNR and FQNEAQ (reference sequence). This CDR3 spans 13 amino acids. V lost 4 bases and J lost 4, with 10 bases in between. This chain's CDR3 is CASSSTPGYGYTF. The CDR3 DNA is TGTGCCAGCAGCTCCACACCTGGCTATGGCTACACCTTC. The full variable domain, its missing parts supplied by reference TRBV7-9 and TRBJ1-2, is DTGVSQNPRHKITKRGQNVTFRCDPISEHNRLYWYRQTLGQGPEFLTYFQNEAQLEKSRLLSDRFSAERPKGSFSTLEIQRTEQGDSAMYLCASSSTPGYGYTFGSGTRLTVV.

V usage is TRBV6-5 and J usage is TRBJ1-5, with 7 nucleotides matching TRBD1. V lost 6 bases and J lost 0; bases outside the gene matches: 5. The CDR3 runs 15 residues. Germline V gene sequence: CDR1 MNHEY, CDR2 SVGAGI. CDR3 coding DNA: TGTGCCAGCAGATGGACAGGAGATAGCAATCAGCCCCAGCATTTT. Its protein is CASRWTGDSNQPQHF.

Only a few counts were recorded for this clone. Because it lacks the conserved phenylalanine or tryptophan at the end, this CDR3 is likely a read error. It is unclear where the CDR3 begins or ends on the DNA, so no DNA is shown, and the CDR3 is as TCRdb lists it. The rearrangement joins TRBV12-5 to TRBJ1-6; the D call in the table, TRBD1, was not verified against the DNA. Both ends counted, the CDR3 spans 9 residues. Germline V gene data show CDR1 as LGHNT and CDR2 as FRNRAP. The CDR3 spells CASGPYRES.

The gene calls are TRBV10-3 and TRBJ2-7, with D uncertain. Trimming pared 4 bases from V and 0 bases from J, leaving 10 bases between. This CDR3 has 14 amino acids. Germline V gene data show CDR1 as ENHRY and CDR2 as SYGVKD. The CDR3 sequence: CAISAFSNSYEQYF. Written as DNA, the CDR3 is TGTGCCATCAGTGCGTTCAGTAACTCCTACGAGCAGTACTTC.

The CDR3 reads CASTSGSTDTQYF. Written as DNA, the CDR3 is TGCGCCAGCACTTCAGGTAGCACAGATACGCAGTATTTT. The V gene is TRBV5-1, the J gene TRBJ2-3; D is uncertain. The CDR3 length is 13 residues. Trimming took 6 bases from V and 0 from J, leaving 8 bases between them. Germline V gene data show CDR1 as SGHRS and CDR2 as YFSETQ.

The genes are TRBV28 and TRBJ1-5, with D perhaps matching TRBD1 (6 bases). The germline V and J ends were trimmed by 6 bases and 2 bases, with 14 bases remaining between them. This CDR3 region has 15 residues. Germline CDR1 is MDHEN and CDR2 is SYDVKM. The CDR3 loop reads CASRGAGVGNQPQHF. As DNA, the CDR3 is TGTGCCAGCAGGGGGGCAGGGGTGGGCAATCAGCCCCAGCATTTT.

This rearrangement joins TRBV19 to TRBJ2-1; D perhaps matches TRBD2 (6 bases). V lost 3 bases, J lost 8 bases, and 14 bases lay in between. The germline CDR1 and CDR2 sequences are LNHDA and SQIVND (reference sequence). CDR3 size: 14 residues. Written as DNA, the CDR3 is TGTGCCAGTAGTATTCGCCGGGAGCTGGATGAGCAGTTCTTC. Translating gives CASSIRRELDEQFF.

The V and J genes are TRBV5-1 and TRBJ2-5; no firm D call. Germline values: CDR1 SGHRS, CDR2 YFSETQ. The V end lost 4 bases, the J end lost 0 bases, and 4 bases lay between the germline ends. This CDR3 has 12 amino acids. The CDR3 nucleotides read TGCGCCAGCAGCATCGACCAAGAGACCCAGTACTTC. It translates to CASSIDQETQYF.

The chain carries TRBV7-3 and TRBJ1-2; D is perhaps TRBD1 (5 bases). Germline V lookup: CDR1 SGHTA, CDR2 FQGTGA. Trimming stripped 3 bases from V and 8 bases from J, with 13 bases between. The CDR3 extends over 13 amino acids. The CDR3, as DNA: TGTGCCAGCAGCTTTCAGGGAAGTGGCGGCTACACCTTC. Encoded protein: CASSFQGSGGYTF.

This rearrangement joins TRBV7-2 to TRBJ2-5; D is ambiguous. The V gene's germline CDR1 is SGHTA and CDR2 FQGNSA. V dropped 1 base and J dropped 4 bases, with 7 bases sitting between them. The CDR3 contains 13 residues. The CDR3 DNA sequence: TGTGCCAGCAGCTTAGGATCGGTAGAGACCCAGTACTTC. Translated: CASSLGSVETQYF.

This sequence joins TRBV27 and TRBJ1-5; tentatively, D is TRBD1 (5 bases). Per the germline V gene, CDR1 is MNHEY and CDR2 is SMNVEV (reference sequence). V gave up 8 bases and J gave up 10 bases, with 12 bases separating them. This CDR3 is built from 11 residues. CDR3 protein: CASGGGEPQHF. CDR3 coding DNA: TGTGCCAGCGGTGGGGGGGAACCCCAGCATTTT.

The chain joins TRBV30 to TRBJ2-2; TRBD1 matches at 7 bases. CDR1 and CDR2 from the germline V gene are GTSNPN and SVGIG (reference sequence). With V trimmed by 0 bases and J by 1 base, 8 bases remained unmatched. CDR3 length equals 17 residues. DNA of the CDR3: TGTGCCTGGAGTGTTTGGCAGGGGGATATGAACACCGGGGAGCTGTTTTTT. It yields the protein CAWSVWQGDMNTGELFF. Filled out from reference TRBV30 and TRBJ2-2, the complete variable domain reads SQTIHQWPATLVQPVGSPLSLECTVEGTSNPNLYWYRQAAGRGLQLLFYSVGIGQISSEVPQNLSASRPQDRQFILSSKKLLLSDSGFYLCAWSVWQGDMNTGELFFGEGSRLTVL.